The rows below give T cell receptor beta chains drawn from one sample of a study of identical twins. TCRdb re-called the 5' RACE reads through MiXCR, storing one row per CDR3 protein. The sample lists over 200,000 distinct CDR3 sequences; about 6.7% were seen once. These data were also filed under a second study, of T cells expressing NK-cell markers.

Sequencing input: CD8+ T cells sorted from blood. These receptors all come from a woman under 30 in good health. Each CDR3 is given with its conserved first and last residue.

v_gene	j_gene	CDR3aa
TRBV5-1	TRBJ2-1	CASSYQQGGWDEQFF
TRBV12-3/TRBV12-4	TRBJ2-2	CASSPESGDTGELFF
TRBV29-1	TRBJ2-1	CSVPASGEQFF
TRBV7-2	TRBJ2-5	CASSLPGLRRTQYF
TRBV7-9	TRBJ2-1	CASSFRGKEQFF
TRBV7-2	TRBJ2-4	CASSLGPGAIAKNIQYF
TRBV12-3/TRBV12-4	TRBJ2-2	CASSSGSGELFF
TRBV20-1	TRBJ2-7	CSASLAGPYEQYF
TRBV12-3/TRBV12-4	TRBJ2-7	CASSLRRYEQYF
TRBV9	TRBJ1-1	CASSVGLGSEAFF
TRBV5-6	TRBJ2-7	CASSLQGPEQYF
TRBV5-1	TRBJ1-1	CASSLEILNTEAFF
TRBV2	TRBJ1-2	CASSPGDRSPYGYTF
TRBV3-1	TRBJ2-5	CASSQGLQHQETQYF
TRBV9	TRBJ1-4	CASSVVEGRGEKLFF
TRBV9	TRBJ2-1	CASSVAGLANEQFF
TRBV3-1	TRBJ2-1	CASSHAQLAEQFF
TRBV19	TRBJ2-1	CASSMTSIRYNEQFF
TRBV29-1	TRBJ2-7	CSVELSGGVYEQYF
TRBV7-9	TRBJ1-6	CASSPTTASPLHF
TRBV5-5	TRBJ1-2	CASIPGQGIYGYTF
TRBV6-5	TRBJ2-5	CASSNPGLKKETQYF
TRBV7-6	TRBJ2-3	CATHWAKADTQYF
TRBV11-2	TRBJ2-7	CASSRREWEQYF
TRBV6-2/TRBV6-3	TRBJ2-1	CASRRNIPNEQFF
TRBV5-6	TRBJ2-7	CASCWGSSYEQYF
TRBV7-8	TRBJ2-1	CASSTPGSSYNEQFF